This is a list of T cell receptor beta chains from one sample in a study of T cells in Graves' hyperthyroidism and ophthalmopathy. TCRdb ran MiXCR on the multiplex PCR reads and lists one entry per CDR3 protein. The data show hundreds of thousands of distinct CDR3 sequences, with more than 15% seen just once and approximately 7.5% held by the top ten. The sample taken for sequencing was blood. These receptors were obtained from a woman aged 18-29 years with Graves' hyperthyroidism. CDR3s include the opening cysteine and the closing phenylalanine or tryptophan. Fields, in order: J gene, clone size, V gene, D gene, CDR3 protein, CDR3 DNA. The D gene is left open where the match is weak. Rows give clone size only sometimes, using once, few, many, or a class for an expanded clone.

TRBJ2-7 many TRBV20-1 . CSAREIGYSYEQYF TGCAGTGCTAGAGAAATAGGGTACTCCTACGAGCAGTACTTC
TRBJ2-1 many TRBV20-1 . CSARVAGRSYNEQFF TGCAGTGCTAGAGTGGCAGGGAGGTCCTACAATGAGCAGTTCTTC
TRBJ2-3 . TRBV6-5 TRBD2 CASSYSGGDADTQYF TGTGCCAGCAGTTACTCTGGGGGGGACGCAGATACGCAGTATTTT
TRBJ2-6 many TRBV30 TRBD1 CAWGTGDVTGANVLTF TGTGCCTGGGGGACAGGTGACGTGACTGGGGCCAACGTCCTGACTTTC
TRBJ1-2 . TRBV24-1 TRBD1 CATSARGLDGYTF TGTGCCACCAGTGCCAGGGGGCTGGATGGCTACACCTTC
TRBJ2-7 . TRBV6-1 . CASTIGVDYEQYF TGTGCCAGCACCATAGGGGTGGATTACGAGCAGTACTTC
TRBJ1-1 . TRBV9 . CASSVVVGNTEAFF TGTGCCAGCAGCGTAGTAGTGGGGAACACTGAAGCTTTCTTT
TRBJ1-2 many TRBV18 TRBD1 CASSPPTTGDGYTF TGTGCCAGCTCACCACCGACGACAGGGGATGGCTACACCTTC
TRBJ2-5 few TRBV29-1 . CSVAAGLQETQYF TGCAGCGTTGCAGCCGGACTCCAAGAGACCCAGTACTTC
TRBJ2-7 . TRBV30 . CAWSDAKGGFSYEQYF TGTGCCTGGAGTGATGCGAAGGGCGGGTTCTCCTACGAGCAGTACTTC
TRBJ2-2 many TRBV7-2 . CASSSPGRGGELFF TGTGCCAGCAGCTCCCCGGGACGCGGAGGGGAGCTGTTTTTT
TRBJ2-3 few TRBV5-6 . CASSSSWAREGTDTQYF TGTGCCAGCAGCTCGAGTTGGGCCAGGGAGGGCACAGATACGCAGTATTTT
TRBJ2-1 many TRBV12-3/TRBV12-4 . CASSSPLDFREQFF TGTGCCAGCAGTTCCCCACTGGACTTTAGGGAGCAGTTCTTC
TRBJ2-1 many TRBV12-3/TRBV12-4 TRBD2 CASSSALELAGPTYNEQFF TGTGCCAGCAGTTCGGCCCTCGAACTAGCGGGTCCTACCTACAATGAGCAGTTCTTC
TRBJ2-6 few TRBV27 . CASSSGDRPSRGANVLTF TGTGCCAGCAGTTCAGGAGACAGGCCCTCGAGGGGGGCCAACGTCCTGACTTTC
TRBJ2-6 many TRBV29-1 TRBD1 CSVAGQGPSGANVLTF TGCAGCGTTGCCGGACAGGGGCCCTCTGGGGCCAACGTCCTGACTTTC
TRBJ2-5 many TRBV30 . CAWSGRIGETQYF TGTGCCTGGAGTGGCAGGATCGGGGAGACCCAGTACTTC
TRBJ1-6 few TRBV9 TRBD1 CASSTDRGTNSPLHF TGTGCCAGCAGCACCGACAGGGGCACTAATTCACCCCTCCACTTT